A single sample is the source of the 20 T cell receptor beta chains below, sequenced in a study of blood T cell repertoires in COVID-19. Sequenced by immunoSEQ multiplex PCR; TCRdb stores in-frame clones only, minus some. Of hundreds of thousands of clones listed, around four fifths are singletons. The sample consisted of PBMCs or T cells enriched from blood (not recorded which). Every receptor here comes from a woman aged 50 to 60 who had been exposed to COVID-19.

This chain connects TRBV27 to TRBJ2-6, with 8 bases that match TRBD1. This CDR3 is 20 amino acids long. With 8 bases clipped from V and 2 bases from J, the junction kept 20 bases outside the gene matches. CDR1 is MNHEY and CDR2 is SMNVEV in the germline V gene (reference sequence). The chain's CDR3 is CASGSEVAQGARTGANVLTF. In DNA, the CDR3 is TGTGCCAGCGGCTCGGAGGTGGCCCAGGGGGCGAGGACTGGGGCCAACGTCCTGACTTTC.

The V gene is TRBV9, the J gene TRBJ1-2, with D unclear. The CDR3 runs 15 residues. Germline V gene sequence: CDR1 SGDLS, CDR2 YYNGEE. Trimming shortened V by 3 bases and J by 4 bases, and 16 bases separated the two germline ends. CDR3 DNA sequence: TGTGCCAGCAGCGCGGGAGGGCGGGCTGGCTATGGCTACACCTTC. Residues: CASSAGGRAGYGYTF.

The V call is TRBV29-1, the J call TRBJ2-7, with D maybe TRBD1 (5 bases). The CDR3 length is 13 residues. The V gene's germline CDR1 is SQVTM and CDR2 ANQGSEA. V gave up 0 bases and J gave up 0 bases, with 6 bases separating them. The CDR3 nucleotides read TGCAGCGTTGAAGACAGGGCCTCCTACGAGCAGTACTTC. This gives the protein CSVEDRASYEQYF.

As DNA, the CDR3 is TGCGCCAGCAGCTACGCTGACAGGGGCCAATACAATGAGCAGTTCTTC. Translated, it gives CASSYADRGQYNEQFF. The chain is built from TRBV5-1 and TRBJ2-1, with 8 bases matching TRBD1. With 3 bases clipped from V and 4 bases from J, the junction kept 9 bases outside the gene matches. The CDR3 runs to 16 residues. In germline, CDR1 is SGHRS, CDR2 YFSETQ.

This chain connects TRBV6-5 to TRBJ1-3; 9 bases are shared with TRBD1. Germline trimming cut 0 bases from V and 7 bases from J; bases unmatched to any gene: 1. CDR1 is MNHEY, CDR2 SVGAGI, per germline. The CDR3 runs 14 residues. The chain's CDR3 is CASSYSDRGNTIYF. The DNA of the CDR3 is TGTGCCAGCAGTTACTCAGACAGGGGGAACACCATATATTTT.

The V and J genes are TRBV4-2 and TRBJ1-1; 9 bases agree with TRBD1. CDR3 size: 16 residues. Germline V gene sequence: CDR1 LGHNA, CDR2 YNFKEQ. J gave up 4 bases and V 4 bases, and 10 bases lay outside the gene matches. The DNA for the CDR3 is TGTGCCAGCAGCCTCTCCAACCGGGACAGGGCCACTGAAGCTTTCTTT. Amino acid sequence: CASSLSNRDRATEAFF.

The chain recombines TRBV6-5 with TRBJ2-7, with D possibly TRBD2 on 6 matching bases. The germline V gene encodes CDR1 MNHEY and CDR2 SVGAGI. The CDR3 has 13 amino acids. V was pared by 8 bases and J by 1 base, with 12 bases between. The CDR3 sequence is CASCWDSSYEQYF. The CDR3 DNA sequence: TGTGCCAGCTGCTGGGACTCGTCCTACGAGCAGTACTTC.

The V and J genes are TRBV5-6 and TRBJ2-3, with a tentative D call TRBD2 (5 bases). This CDR3 contains 13 residues. V lost 5 bases and J lost 0, with 7 bases in between. Germline CDR1 and CDR2: SGHDT and YYEEEE. This chain's CDR3 is CASRWTSTDTQYF. For the CDR3, the DNA is TGTGCCAGCAGGTGGACTAGCACAGATACGCAGTATTTT. The full variable domain, in which reference TRBV5-6 and TRBJ2-3 provide the parts outside the CDR3, is DAGVTQSPTHLIKTRGQQVTLRCSPKSGHDTVSWYQQALGQGPQFIFQYYEEEERQRGNFPDRFSGHQFPNYSSELNVNALLLGDSALYLCASRWTSTDTQYFGPGTRLTVL.

The chain uses TRBV11-3 and TRBJ2-1; a weak D match, TRBD1 (6 bases). V was cut by 1 base and J by 3 bases, with 13 bases left in between. Germline CDR1 reads SGHNT; CDR2 reads YENEEA. There are 16 residues in the CDR3. Here the CDR3 DNA reads TGTGCCAGCAGCTTAGGGGGCAGGGGAGTCTACAATGAGCAGTTCTTC. Its protein is CASSLGGRGVYNEQFF.

This sequence joins TRBV19 and TRBJ1-5; no clear D gene. V was pared by 4 bases and J by 5 bases, with 6 bases between. Germline lookup yields CDR1 LNHDA and CDR2 SQIVND (reference sequence). This CDR3 is built from 12 residues. The CDR3 sequence is CASSTFDQPQHF. The CDR3 DNA follows: TGTGCCAGTAGTACATTTGATCAGCCCCAGCATTTT.

This chain connects TRBV19 to TRBJ2-7, with 10 positions matching TRBD2. The CDR3 covers 14 residues. V dropped 4 bases and J dropped 6; count of bases not matched to a gene: 6. The germline V gene has CDR1 LNHDA and CDR2 SQIVND (reference sequence). The CDR3 is CASSNPGLASEQYF. Here the CDR3 DNA reads TGTGCCAGTAGTAATCCGGGACTAGCGAGCGAGCAGTACTTC.

This chain links TRBV7-9 with TRBJ2-1, with 8 bases matching TRBD2. Germline CDR1 is SEHNR and CDR2 is FQNEAQ (reference sequence). V was pared by 1 base and J by 12 bases, with 11 bases of the junction left unmatched. The CDR3 length is 15 residues. The CDR3 coding sequence is TGTGCCAGCAGCTTAGAAGGGACTAGGGGGGCAAGGCAGTTCTTC. The encoded protein is CASSLEGTRGARQFF.

This rearrangement joins TRBV6-2 or TRBV6-3 to TRBJ1-1; 10 bases fit TRBD1. Germline CDR1 and CDR2: MNHEY and SVGEGT. There are 16 residues in the CDR3. V shed 6 bases, J shed 4 bases, and the junction held 11 bases outside the gene matches. CDR3 bases: TGTGCCAGCAGCTCCGACAGGGGGCCTGGGGGCACTGAAGCTTTCTTT. Protein sequence: CASSSDRGPGGTEAFF.

This clone showed up just a few times. This chain links TRBV6-5 with TRBJ2-7; 7 nucleotides line up with TRBD2. The CDR3 has 14 residues. Germline values: CDR1 MNHEY, CDR2 SVGAGI. J lost 1 base, V lost 4 bases, and 4 bases had no gene match. CDR3 in amino acids: CASSSSGESYEQYF. The CDR3 DNA reads as TGTGCCAGCAGTTCTAGCGGTGAGTCCTACGAGCAGTACTTC.

The chain employs TRBV7-2 and TRBJ2-5, with D maybe TRBD2 (7 bases). The germline V gene has CDR1 SGHTA and CDR2 FQGNSA. V was clipped by 3 bases and J by 4 bases, with 12 bases between them. CDR3 length: 14 amino acids. The chain's CDR3 is CASSFTGRGETQYF. The CDR3 DNA follows: TGTGCCAGCAGCTTCACAGGGAGGGGAGAGACCCAGTACTTC. Full variable domain (remainder filled in from reference TRBV7-2 and TRBJ2-5): GAGVSQSPSNKVTEKGKDVELRCDPISGHTALYWYRQSLGQGLEFLIYFQGNSAPDKSGLPSDRFSAERTGGSVSTLTIQRTQQEDSAVYLCASSFTGRGETQYFGPGTRLLVL.

The chain joins TRBV7-2 to TRBJ1-2; 9 nucleotides agree with TRBD1. The CDR3 has 14 residues. V was clipped by 1 base and J by 7 bases; unmatched bases: 4. Germline V gene lookup returns CDR1 SGHTA and CDR2 FQGNSA. CDR3 sequence: CASSLGDRETGYTF. The CDR3 DNA follows: TGTGCCAGCAGCTTAGGGGACAGGGAGACTGGCTACACCTTC.

The rearrangement links TRBV5-1 to TRBJ1-1; 8 nucleotides agree with TRBD1. With 3 bases clipped from V and 5 bases from J, the junction kept 6 bases outside the gene matches. Per the germline V gene, CDR1 is SGHRS and CDR2 is YFSETQ. The CDR3 extends over 14 amino acids. The CDR3 region has the DNA TGCGCCAGCAGCTCAGGGGGCGCGGGGACTGAAGCTTTCTTT. It encodes CASSSGGAGTEAFF.

The J gene is TRBJ2-3, the V gene TRBV25-1, with 7 bases identical to TRBD1. Per the germline V gene, CDR1 is MGHDK and CDR2 is SYGVNS. The V and J ends lost 1 base and 3 bases, in that order; junction bases with no gene match: 10. CDR3 size: 17 residues. The CDR3 is CASSESDRVKGTDTQYF. The CDR3 coding sequence is TGTGCCAGCAGTGAATCCGACAGGGTTAAGGGAACAGATACGCAGTATTTT.

The V and J genes are TRBV6-5 and TRBJ1-2, with 9 nucleotides matching TRBD1. Trimming removed 4 bases from V and 6 bases from J; junction bases left unmatched: 9. The CDR3 runs to 15 residues. The germline V gene encodes CDR1 MNHEY and CDR2 SVGAGI. As DNA, the CDR3 is TGTGCCAGCAGTTCTATTCCGGGACAGGGACATGGCTACACCTTC. Translated: CASSSIPGQGHGYTF.

The chain carries TRBV7-9 and TRBJ2-1; 8 bases map to TRBD2. The CDR3 sequence is 14 residues long. Germline trimming cut 4 bases from V and 7 bases from J; bases unmatched to any gene: 6. Germline V gene lookup returns CDR1 SEHNR and CDR2 FQNEAQ (reference sequence). CDR3 loop: CASSYGSSGNEQFF. CDR3 nucleotides: TGTGCCAGCAGCTATGGGTCTAGCGGGAATGAGCAGTTCTTC. Full variable domain (missing parts from reference TRBV7-9 and TRBJ2-1): DTGVSQNPRHKITKRGQNVTFRCDPISEHNRLYWYRQTLGQGPEFLTYFQNEAQLEKSRLLSDRFSAERPKGSFSTLEIQRTEQGDSAMYLCASSYGSSGNEQFFGPGTRLTVL.